These T cell receptor beta chains were read from a single sample in a study of blood T cell repertoires in COVID-19. Data came from immunoSEQ multiplex PCR; TCRdb stores just in-frame clones and leaves some out. The repertoire includes over 400,000 clones, 80% to 90% of them detected once, and about 3.2% sits in the top ten. The source material was peripheral blood. These receptors were collected from a human donor in a cohort sampled during active COVID-19. CDR3s include the opening cysteine and the closing phenylalanine or tryptophan. A D gene is named only where the DNA matches it firmly. For some rows the clone size is stated as once, few or many, or as a class when expanded; others skip it.

clone_size j_call v_call d_call cdr3_nt cdr3_aa
- TRBJ2-3 TRBV5-4 TRBD2 TGTGCCAGCAGCGAAGGACTAGCGGGAGGGGAAACGCAGTATTTT CASSEGLAGGETQYF
few TRBJ2-6 TRBV7-8 TRBD2 TGTGCCAGCAGCAAGCCTAGCGGGTCTGGGGCCAACGTCCTGACTTTC CASSKPSGSGANVLTF
- TRBJ2-1 TRBV7-7 TRBD2 TGTGCTAGCAGCCCTGGGCTAGCGGGGGGCAATGAGCAGTTCTTC CASSPGLAGGNEQFF
once TRBJ2-7 TRBV7-3 - TGTGCCAGCAGCTTAATAGGGGGAGGGCCCGACGAGCAGTACTTC CASSLIGGGPDEQYF
- TRBJ1-2 TRBV5-4 - TGTGCCAGCAGCTTGGTGGCGGGGGCAGATGGCTACACCTTC CASSLVAGADGYTF
- TRBJ1-2 TRBV18 - TGTGCCAGCTCACCACCTGTGGGAGGGTTGTATGGCTACACCTTC CASSPPVGGLYGYTF
few TRBJ1-6 TRBV27 - TGTGCCACCAGCCGGGATTATAATTCACCCCTCCACTTT CATSRDYNSPLHF
- TRBJ1-2 TRBV10-2 TRBD1 TGCGCCAGCAGCGATCCGGGACAGGGGATTATTGGCTACACCTTC CASSDPGQGIIGYTF
- TRBJ1-2 TRBV6-5 - TGTGCCAGCAGCCCGAACGGACATCCCTATGGCTACACCTTC CASSPNGHPYGYTF
- TRBJ1-5 TRBV19 - TGTGCCAGCTCTCGACCAGGGTCGGGTCAGCCCCAGCATTTT CASSRPGSGQPQHF
- TRBJ2-3 TRBV6-2/TRBV6-3 TRBD2 TGTGCCAGCAGTTACTCGAACCCGACTAGCTACACAGATACGCAGTATTTT CASSYSNPTSYTDTQYF
- TRBJ2-1 TRBV5-1 TRBD2 TGCGCCAGCAGCCCGGGGGGGAGAAGCTCCTACAATGAGCAGTTCTTC CASSPGGRSSYNEQFF
- TRBJ2-7 TRBV7-9 - TGTGCCAGCACCGTTAGCGGTACCTACGAGCAGTACTTC CASTVSGTYEQYF
- TRBJ1-1 TRBV19 - TGTGCCAGTACCTCAGGGTGGTTGTACACTGAAGCTTTCTTT CASTSGWLYTEAFF
- TRBJ2-2 TRBV27 TRBD2 TGTGCCAGCAGCTTACTAGCGGGAGCATACACCGGGGAGCTGTTTTTT CASSLLAGAYTGELFF
- TRBJ1-1 TRBV28 - TGTGCCAGCAGTTCTTTACAGGGTTGGAACACTGAAGCTTTCTTT CASSSLQGWNTEAFF
- TRBJ2-7 TRBV27 TRBD2 TGTGCCAGCAGCGGGTCGAGCGGGAGGCCGAGCTCCTACGAGCAGTACTTC CASSGSSGRPSSYEQYF
- TRBJ1-1 TRBV5-4 TRBD1 TGTGCCAGCAGTTCAGGGACAGGGAATGGCGCTGAAGCTTTCTTT CASSSGTGNGAEAFF
- TRBJ2-3 TRBV5-1 TRBD2 TGCGCCAGCAGCTCCGGACTGACTAGCGGGGTCCATTCTAGCACAGATACGCAGTATTTT CASSSGLTSGVHSSTDTQYF
once TRBJ2-2 TRBV7-3 TRBD2 TGTGCCAGCAGCTCGACTAGCGGGGGAGACACCGGGGAGCTGTTTTTT CASSSTSGGDTGELFF
- TRBJ1-6 TRBV10-3 TRBD1 TGTGCCATCAGTCAGGACAGGGATGATTCACCCCTCCACTTT CAISQDRDDSPLHF
- TRBJ2-7 TRBV6-2/TRBV6-3 - TGTGCCAGCAGTTACAACGGGGGAAGGCGCGAGCAGTACTTC CASSYNGGRREQYF
- TRBJ2-7 TRBV19 - TGTGCCAGGCAACAGCAATCCTACGAGCAGTACTTC CARQQQSYEQYF
- TRBJ2-2 TRBV19 - TGTGCCAGTAGCACAGGGCCCAACACCGGGGAGCTGTTTTTT CASSTGPNTGELFF
- TRBJ1-3 TRBV3-1/TRBV3-2 - TGTGCCAGCAGCCAAAGACTTGGACAGTCGCTCTCTGGAAACACCATATATTTT CASSQRLGQSLSGNTIYF
- TRBJ2-7 TRBV6-2/TRBV6-3 TRBD1 TGTGCCAGCAGTTACACCGACAGGGCCTCCTACGAGCAGTACTTC CASSYTDRASYEQYF
few TRBJ2-3 TRBV27 TRBD2 TGTGCCAGCAGGACTTTAGCGGGAGGGCCCTCAGATACGCAGTATTTT CASRTLAGGPSDTQYF
- TRBJ1-6 TRBV4-1 - TGCGCGTCAGGTTCACCCCTCCACTTT CASGSPLHF
- TRBJ1-1 TRBV18 - TGTGCCAGCTCCCCCGTCGGAGTGAACACTGAAGCTTTCTTT CASSPVGVNTEAFF
- TRBJ2-3 TRBV7-3 TRBD1 TGTGCCAGCAGCTCCTACAGGGGGGCAGATACGCAGTATTTT CASSSYRGADTQYF
- TRBJ2-1 TRBV27 TRBD2 TGTGCCAGCAGTTTCTTTCGCGGGAGTTTCGACAATGAGCAGTTCTTC CASSFFRGSFDNEQFF
- TRBJ1-6 TRBV29-1 TRBD1 TGCAGCGTCCAAGTACAGGGGGGGGATTCACCCCTCCACTTT CSVQVQGGDSPLHF
- TRBJ2-2 TRBV3-1/TRBV3-2 - TGTGCCAGCAGCCCGATACGGGTAGGAGCTTCCACCGGAGAGCTGTTTTTT CASSPIRVGASTGELFF
few TRBJ1-3 TRBV28 - TGTGCCGGAAGTAGGGGCCTTAACTCTGGAAACACCATATATTTT CAGSRGLNSGNTIYF
once TRBJ2-7 TRBV5-5 TRBD1 TGTGCCAGCAGTCTGGAGGGACAGGGGACCTACGAGCAGTACTTC CASSLEGQGTYEQYF
- TRBJ2-2 TRBV25-1 TRBD2 TGTGCCAGCAGTGAGCGGGAAGCGGGAAGCACCGGGGAGCTGTTTTTT CASSEREAGSTGELFF
- TRBJ2-6 TRBV7-3 TRBD1 TGTGCCAGCAGTTTACAGGGGACTGGGGCCAACGTCCTGACTTTC CASSLQGTGANVLTF
- TRBJ1-1 TRBV12-3/TRBV12-4 - TGTGCCAGCAGGCAGGCCCTGAACACTGAAGCTTTCTTT CASRQALNTEAFF
- TRBJ2-7 TRBV3-1/TRBV3-2 TRBD1 TGTGCCAGCAGTCAGGACAGGGGCGTTCGCGAGCAGTACTTC CASSQDRGVREQYF
- TRBJ2-5 TRBV25-1 - TGTGCCAGCAGTGAATATGGGCAGGGACAAGAGACCCAGTACTTC CASSEYGQGQETQYF
- TRBJ2-2 TRBV30 TRBD2 TGTGCCTGGGGACTAGCGGGAGGTACCGGGGAGCTGTTTTTT CAWGLAGGTGELFF
- TRBJ2-5 TRBV5-1 - TGCGCCAGCAGCTTGGAAAGTCAGTACAAAGAGACCCAGTACTTC CASSLESQYKETQYF
few TRBJ2-7 TRBV3-1/TRBV3-2 - TGTGCCAGCAGCCAAGTTGAGCAGGGAAAGTACTTC CASSQVEQGKYF
- TRBJ2-5 TRBV7-2 - TGTGCCAGCAGCTTACTAGAGCAAGAGACCCAGTACTTC CASSLLEQETQYF
- TRBJ2-1 TRBV7-6 - TGTGCCAGCAGCCCTCGACAGGAAGCCTACAATGAGCAGTTCTTC CASSPRQEAYNEQFF
- TRBJ1-5 TRBV24-1 - TGTGCCACCAGTGAGCCCCCGGGACATAAGGGGAATAGCAATCAGCCCCAGCATTTT CATSEPPGHKGNSNQPQHF
- TRBJ1-2 TRBV18 - TGTGCCAGCCGGGGTGGCCTGGACTATGGCTACACCTTC CASRGGLDYGYTF
- TRBJ2-3 TRBV7-6 TRBD2 TGTGCCAGCAGCTTATCCGGGGGAGGGCCAACAGATACGCAGTATTTT CASSLSGGGPTDTQYF
- TRBJ2-5 TRBV3-1/TRBV3-2 - TGTGCCAGCAGCCAAGGACTACACCAAGAGACCCAGTACTTC CASSQGLHQETQYF